What follows are 24 T cell receptor beta chains derived from one specimen sequenced in a study of technical replicates of blood from a few donors. The method was immunoSEQ multiplex PCR; TCRdb's version includes in-frame clones alone and lacks a portion of them. The sample has over 55,000 clones, approximately 89% seen once. Sample: PBMCs. The receptors here all came from a human donor in good health. Some clones in this sample may be carry-over from other donors' samples.

The chain joins TRBV9 to TRBJ2-6; D possibly corresponds to TRBD2 (5 bases). The CDR3 sequence is 16 residues long. Germline V gene lookup returns CDR1 SGDLS and CDR2 YYNGEE. Trimming cost V 4 bases and J 1 base, with 12 bases left between them. CDR3 sequence (DNA): TGTGCCAGCAGCCCCCGAGGGATGTCTGGGGCCAACGTCCTGACTTTC. This translates into CASSPRGMSGANVLTF.

The J gene is TRBJ2-7, the V gene TRBV6-5, with D possibly being TRBD2 (5 bases). The germline CDR1 and CDR2 sequences are MNHEY and SVGAGI. V was shortened by 6 bases and J by 0 bases, with 12 bases between the two germline ends. The CDR3 runs 14 residues. CDR3 DNA: TGTGCCAGCAGCCAGAGCGGAGGCTCCTACGAGCAGTACTTC. Translated, it gives CASSQSGGSYEQYF.

V is TRBV19 and J is TRBJ1-1, with D possibly being TRBD1 (5 bases). This CDR3 is 14 amino acids long. Germline lookup yields CDR1 LNHDA and CDR2 SQIVND (reference sequence). Trimming removed 8 bases at V and 1 base at J, with 14 bases between. CDR3 loop: CASQLQDWNTEAFF. CDR3 coding DNA: TGTGCCAGTCAGTTACAGGATTGGAACACTGAAGCTTTCTTT.

V gene TRBV30 combines with J gene TRBJ2-3; D perhaps matches TRBD1 (6 bases). In germline, CDR1 is GTSNPN, CDR2 SVGIG (reference sequence). The CDR3 runs 14 residues. Trimming took 5 bases from V and 1 from J, leaving 13 bases between them. The CDR3 sequence is CAWAKGDGTDTQYF. In DNA, the CDR3 is TGTGCCTGGGCGAAGGGGGATGGCACAGATACGCAGTATTTT. The full variable domain, completed using reference TRBV30 and TRBJ2-3, is SQTIHQWPATLVQPVGSPLSLECTVEGTSNPNLYWYRQAAGRGLQLLFYSVGIGQISSEVPQNLSASRPQDRQFILSSKKLLLSDSGFYLCAWAKGDGTDTQYFGPGTRLTVL.

The chain carries TRBV7-2 and TRBJ2-5, with 8 bases matching TRBD2. This CDR3 contains 22 residues. V was pared by 0 bases and J by 4 bases, with 25 bases of the junction left unmatched. Per the germline V gene, CDR1 is SGHTA and CDR2 is FQGNSA. The CDR3 coding sequence is TGTGCCAGCAGCTTAGCACGGGCCCTCGAACTAGCGGTTGGGGGGAGGCGAGAGACCCAGTACTTC. Protein sequence: CASSLARALELAVGGRRETQYF. The variable domain in full, with the rest retrieved from reference TRBV7-2 and TRBJ2-5, is GAGVSQSPSNKVTEKGKDVELRCDPISGHTALYWYRQSLGQGLEFLIYFQGNSAPDKSGLPSDRFSAERTGGSVSTLTIQRTQQEDSAVYLCASSLARALELAVGGRRETQYFGPGTRLLVL.

The chain is built from TRBV10-3 and TRBJ2-1, with D tentatively TRBD1 (6 bases). The CDR3 sequence is 12 residues long. Trimming cost V 11 bases and J 4 bases, with 12 bases left between them. Germline CDR1 ENHRY, CDR2 SYGVKD. This chain's CDR3 is CAVGDKYNEQFF. CDR3 nucleotide sequence: TGTGCCGTGGGGGACAAATACAATGAGCAGTTCTTC.

The chain couples TRBV19 to TRBJ1-2; the D gene is possibly TRBD1 (5 bases). This CDR3 is built from 14 residues. The V end was cut by 5 bases, the J end by 0 bases, with 10 bases between. CDR1 is LNHDA, CDR2 SQIVND, per germline (reference sequence). The CDR3: CASSALGPNYGYTF. CDR3 DNA sequence: TGTGCCAGTAGTGCCCTGGGGCCTAACTATGGCTACACCTTC.

This rearrangement joins TRBV11-1 to TRBJ2-7; D is unclear. Germline CDR1 is SGHAT and CDR2 is FQDESV (reference sequence). The length of the CDR3 is 15 residues. Trimming stripped 3 bases from V and 1 base from J, with 13 bases between. This chain's CDR3 is CASSLSRVVSYEQYF. CDR3 DNA sequence: TGTGCCAGCAGCTTGTCGAGAGTAGTGTCCTACGAGCAGTACTTC.

The CDR3 DNA sequence: TGTGCCAGCAGCTTCGGGACTAGCGGCAATGAGCAGTTCTTC. Translated: CASSFGTSGNEQFF. The chain uses TRBV7-9 and TRBJ2-1, with 11 bases identical to TRBD2. Germline V gene sequence: CDR1 SEHNR, CDR2 FQNEAQ (reference sequence). After removal of 3 bases from V and 6 bases from J, the junction contained 1 base not matched to a gene. The CDR3 totals 14 residues. Looking up the rest from reference TRBV7-9 and TRBJ2-1 gives the full variable domain: DTGVSQNPRHKITKRGQNVTFRCDPISEHNRLYWYRQTLGQGPEFLTYFQNEAQLEKSRLLSDRFSAERPKGSFSTLEIQRTEQGDSAMYLCASSFGTSGNEQFFGPGTRLTVL.

The gene calls are TRBV9 and TRBJ2-3, with D uncertain. Germline-derived CDR1 and CDR2 are SGDLS and YYNGEE. The CDR3 is made up of 14 amino acids. V gave up 2 bases and J gave up 6 bases, with 13 bases separating them. The CDR3 reads CASSVAQALDTQYF. The CDR3 DNA reads as TGTGCCAGCAGCGTTGCCCAGGCTCTGGATACGCAGTATTTT. Full variable domain (rest looked up from reference TRBV9 and TRBJ2-3): DSGVTQTPKHLITATGQRVTLRCSPRSGDLSVYWYQQSLDQGLQFLIQYYNGEERAKGNILERFSAQQFPDLHSELNLSSLELGDSALYFCASSVAQALDTQYFGPGTRLTVL.

The genes are TRBV13 and TRBJ2-7, with a weak D call TRBD2 (5 bases). From germline, CDR1 is PRHDT and CDR2 FYEKMQ (reference sequence). The CDR3 has 14 amino acids. Trimming shortened V by 3 bases and J by 5 bases, and 14 bases separated the two germline ends. The CDR3 DNA reads as TGTGCCAGCAGCTTGGGGTGGGGAGAACACGAGCAGTACTTC. It encodes CASSLGWGEHEQYF.

The genes are TRBV10-3 and TRBJ1-6; D is possibly TRBD1 (6 bases). The CDR3 runs to 15 residues. In germline, CDR1 is ENHRY, CDR2 SYGVKD. The ends were cut back, 0 bases at V and 8 bases at J, with 11 bases in the middle. The CDR3 region is CAISESRDMHSPLHF. CDR3 nucleotides: TGTGCCATCAGTGAGTCGAGGGACATGCATTCACCCCTCCACTTT.

The V call is TRBV18, the J call TRBJ1-4, with 9 nucleotides matching TRBD1. The V segment lost 3 bases and the J segment 8 bases; nucleotides outside the gene matches: 4. Per the germline V gene, CDR1 is KGHSH and CDR2 is LQKENI. CDR3 length: 14 residues. Here the CDR3 DNA reads TGTGCCAGCTCACCGGGGACAGGGAACGAAAAACTGTTTTTT. This translates into CASSPGTGNEKLFF.

The V gene is TRBV7-3, the J gene TRBJ1-1, with a possible D match to TRBD1 (5 bases). The germline V and J ends were trimmed by 5 bases and 0 bases, with 10 bases remaining between them. This CDR3 has 14 residues. The germline V gene encodes CDR1 SGHTA and CDR2 FQGTGA. The CDR3 DNA follows: TGTGCCAGCAGCCCAAGGGGTCTGAACACTGAAGCTTTCTTT. Translated, it gives CASSPRGLNTEAFF.

The J gene is TRBJ1-1, the V gene TRBV6-5; 7 bases are shared with TRBD1. The CDR3 extends over 13 amino acids. From germline, CDR1 is MNHEY and CDR2 SVGAGI. The V segment lost 5 bases and the J segment 5 bases; nucleotides outside the gene matches: 5. The CDR3 loop reads CASSRGGHTEAFF. The CDR3 nucleotides are TGTGCCAGCAGTAGAGGGGGCCATACTGAAGCTTTCTTT.

V is TRBV7-8 and J is TRBJ1-1; no clear D. V was cut by 1 base and J by 6 bases, with 9 bases left in between. Per germline, CDR1 SGHVS and CDR2 FQNEAQ. CDR3 length: 13 residues. CDR3 region: CASSLVVGAEAFF. The CDR3 nucleotides read TGTGCCAGCAGCTTAGTAGTTGGAGCTGAAGCTTTCTTT.

This clone has only a few counts. The rearrangement joins TRBV6-6 to TRBJ2-7; weak D call: TRBD2 (6 bases). Looked up from germline, CDR1 is MNHNY and CDR2 is SVGAGI (reference sequence). CDR3 length equals 16 residues. Trimming left V 2 bases short and J 7 bases short, with 21 bases between. The CDR3 region has the DNA TGTGCCAGCAGTTACACCACGACCGGACTTGGGAGGGAGCAGTACTTC. Translation: CASSYTTTGLGREQYF.

This clone was found a few times. CDR3: CASRLTGFSNQPQHF. The DNA for the CDR3 is TGTGCCAGCAGGCTGACAGGGTTTAGCAATCAGCCCCAGCATTTT. The V and J genes are TRBV6-5 and TRBJ1-5, with 7 bases fitting TRBD1. V shed 6 bases and J 0 bases; nucleotides not matched to a gene: 5. Germline V gene sequence: CDR1 MNHEY, CDR2 SVGAGI. CDR3 size: 15 residues.

This chain joins TRBV29-1 and TRBJ2-1; TRBD2 matches at 10 bases. From germline, CDR1 is SQVTM and CDR2 ANQGSEA. J gave up 5 bases and V 4 bases, and 14 bases lay outside the gene matches. The CDR3 loop spans 17 amino acids. The CDR3 DNA is TGCAGCGTTGTCCCTTTAAGCGGGAGGGCCCCACACAATGAGCAGTTCTTC. It specifies CSVVPLSGRAPHNEQFF.

The rearrangement joins TRBV30 to TRBJ2-7, with 7 nucleotides matching TRBD1. The CDR3 totals 13 residues. CDR1 and CDR2 from the germline V gene are GTSNPN and SVGIG (reference sequence). V gave up 3 bases and J gave up 4 bases; unmatched junction bases: 6. The DNA for the CDR3 is TGTGCCTGGAGCTCCGGGACAGCATACGAGCAGTACTTC. Its translation is CAWSSGTAYEQYF.

The DNA of the CDR3 is TGTGCCAGCAGTTACTCGACTGGGTTAGACTATGGCTACACCTTC. This translates into CASSYSTGLDYGYTF. The gene calls are TRBV6-6 and TRBJ1-2; no reliable D call. The V end lost 0 bases, the J end lost 3 bases, and 11 bases lay between the germline ends. Germline lookup yields CDR1 MNHNY and CDR2 SVGAGI (reference sequence). This CDR3 is 15 amino acids long.

V and J are TRBV6-1 and TRBJ1-5, with unresolved D. Germline V lookup: CDR1 MNHNS, CDR2 SASEGT. This CDR3 is built from 16 residues. V was cut by 2 bases and J by 3 bases, with 14 bases left in between. DNA for the CDR3: TGTGCCAGCAGTGAACACTGGCAGGCTTTCAATCAGCCCCAGCATTTT. Translating it yields CASSEHWQAFNQPQHF.

Here the CDR3 DNA reads TGCAGCGTTGAAGATGAGGGACTAGCGACATCCTACAATGAGCAGTTCTTC. This gives the protein CSVEDEGLATSYNEQFF. V gene TRBV29-1 combines with J gene TRBJ2-1; TRBD2 matches 10 bases. The germline CDR1 and CDR2 sequences are SQVTM and ANQGSEA. This CDR3 spans 17 amino acids. The junction had 6 bases not matched to a gene; V was cut back by 0 bases and J by 1 base.

The chain carries TRBV5-4 and TRBJ2-5, with TRBD2 matching 7 bases. This CDR3 contains 15 residues. The junction had 7 bases not matched to a gene; V was cut back by 5 bases and J by 0 bases. Germline assignment: CDR1 SGHNT and CDR2 YYREEE (reference sequence). CDR3: CASSSSGMYQETQYF. The CDR3 DNA reads TGTGCCAGCAGTTCTAGCGGAATGTACCAAGAGACCCAGTACTTC.